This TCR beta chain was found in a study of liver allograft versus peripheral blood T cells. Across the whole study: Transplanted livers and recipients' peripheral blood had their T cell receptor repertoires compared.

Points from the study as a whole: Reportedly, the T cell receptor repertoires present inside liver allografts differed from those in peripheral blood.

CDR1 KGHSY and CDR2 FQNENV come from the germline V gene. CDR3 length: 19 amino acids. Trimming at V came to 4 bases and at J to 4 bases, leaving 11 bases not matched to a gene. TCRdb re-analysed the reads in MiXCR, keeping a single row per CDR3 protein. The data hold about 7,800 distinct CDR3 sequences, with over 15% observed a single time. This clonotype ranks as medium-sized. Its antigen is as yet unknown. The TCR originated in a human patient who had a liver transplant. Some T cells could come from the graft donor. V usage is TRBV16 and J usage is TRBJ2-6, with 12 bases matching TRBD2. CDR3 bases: TGTGCCAGCAGCCCTTGGACTAGCGGGGCTGGGCGCGGGGCCAACGTCCTGACTTTC. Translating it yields CASSPWTSGAGRGANVLTF.